The 3 T cell receptor beta chains presented below share a single source sample, sequenced in a study of technical replicates of blood from several donors. The data were produced by immunoSEQ multiplex PCR, yet TCRdb's version contains in-frame clones alone and is incomplete. The sample records approximately 75,000 clones, approximately 96% being singletons. What was sequenced was T cells isolated from PBMCs. These receptors all stem from a human donor in good health.

V is TRBV4-2 and J is TRBJ2-3, with 9 nucleotides matching TRBD1. The trim removed 4 bases at V and 0 bases at J, leaving 11 bases unmatched. Per germline, CDR1 LGHNA and CDR2 YNFKEQ. CDR3 length: 18 amino acids. CDR3 DNA sequence: TGTGCCAGCAGCCCACATAGGAACAGGGGGCTTAGCACAGATACGCAGTATTTT. The encoded protein is CASSPHRNRGLSTDTQYF.

In its sample, this clone was seen a few times. J is TRBJ2-1 and V is TRBV29-1; the match to TRBD1 covers 9 bases. J gave up 7 bases and V 7 bases, and 8 bases lay outside the gene matches. This CDR3 contains 13 residues. Germline V gene sequence: CDR1 SQVTM, CDR2 ANQGSEA. The CDR3, as DNA: TGCAGCGCCGGACAGGGGCCAACTAATGAGCAGTTCTTC. It codes for CSAGQGPTNEQFF.

The chain has TRBV30 and TRBJ1-5, with TRBD1 matching over 7 bases. Trimming cost V 0 bases and J 4 bases; bases outside gene matches: 6. The CDR3 contains 15 residues. CDR1 is GTSNPN, CDR2 SVGIG, per germline (reference sequence). The CDR3 spells CAWSVLGQQNQPQHF. The CDR3 DNA reads as TGTGCCTGGAGTGTACTGGGACAGCAAAATCAGCCCCAGCATTTT.